A selection of T cell receptor beta chains follows, all from one sample in a study of CD8+ T cells in alopecia areata. This table comes from immunoSEQ multiplex PCR, and its TCRdb copy is limited to in-frame clones, with some not included. The table shows approximately 90,000 clones, with about 71% occurring only once. The sequences come from CD8+ T cells sorted from blood, collected at approximately week 44, from a patient treated with tofacitinib. These receptors originate from a human donor with alopecia areata. Both conserved end residues are part of each CDR3. D genes are given only for firm matches. Where a row states a size, it is once, few, many or the class of an expanded clone; other rows omit it.

V gene	clone size	D gene	J gene	CDR3 DNA	CDR3 protein
TRBV5-1	NA	NA	TRBJ1-1	TGCGCCAGCAGCTTGAAGACAGCTAACACTGAAGCTTTCTTT	CASSLKTANTEAFF
TRBV29-1	once	NA	TRBJ1-1	TGCAGCGTTGAGAGGGAGAACACTGAAGCTTTCTTT	CSVERENTEAFF
TRBV4-3	NA	TRBD1	TRBJ2-2	TGCGCCAGCAGCCAATCCACAGGGGGTCCGGGGGAGCTGTTTTTT	CASSQSTGGPGELFF
TRBV29-1	few	NA	TRBJ2-5	TGCAGCGCAGGACAGGGAGGGAAAGAGACCCAGTACTTC	CSAGQGGKETQYF
TRBV10-3	few	NA	TRBJ2-3	TGTGCCATCAGTGAAGGTGAGGGGGGCCAGGTCACAGATACGCAGTATTTT	CAISEGEGGQVTDTQYF
TRBV27	NA	TRBD1	TRBJ1-2	TGTGCCAGCAGGACAGGGGGCGCGAGTGGCTACACCTTC	CASRTGGASGYTF
TRBV19	NA	NA	TRBJ2-1	TGTGCCAGCGGAGACAGACTTCACAATGAGCAGTTCTTC	CASGDRLHNEQFF
TRBV4-1	NA	NA	TRBJ1-1	TGCGCCAGCAGCCAATGGGGGGGCACTGAAGCTTTCTTT	CASSQWGGTEAFF
TRBV13	NA	NA	TRBJ1-4	TGTGCCAGCAGCTTAGCCCACAATGAAAAACTGTTTTTT	CASSLAHNEKLFF
TRBV19	NA	NA	TRBJ2-2	TGTGCCAGTGGAATTGAGCGGGCGAACACCGGGGAGCTGTTTTTT	CASGIERANTGELFF
TRBV9	NA	TRBD1	TRBJ2-3	TGTGCCAGCAGCGCAGGGGGCAAAGATACGCAGTATTTT	CASSAGGKDTQYF
TRBV29-1	NA	NA	TRBJ1-4	TGCAGCGTAACCCCACTAGGAGCTAATGAAAAACTGTTTTTT	CSVTPLGANEKLFF
TRBV19	NA	NA	TRBJ2-1	TGTGCCAGTAGTATGGGGGGTGGGCCCTACAATGAGCAGTTCTTC	CASSMGGGPYNEQFF
TRBV5-6	NA	NA	TRBJ2-3	TGTGCCAGCAGCTTGACTCGAGAGTTCACAGATACGCAGTATTTT	CASSLTREFTDTQYF
TRBV4-3	few	NA	TRBJ2-7	TGCGCCAGCAGCCAGGACACCACCTACGAGCAGTACTTC	CASSQDTTYEQYF
TRBV5-1	NA	NA	TRBJ2-3	TGCGCCAGCAGCCCGGACGGGGGACGCACAGATACGCAGTATTTT	CASSPDGGRTDTQYF
TRBV11-1	NA	TRBD2	TRBJ2-1	TGTGCCAGCAGCTTAGTCGGGACTAGCCTTGGTGAGCAGTTCTTC	CASSLVGTSLGEQFF
TRBV27	NA	TRBD2	TRBJ2-2	TGTGCCAGCAGTTTATCGAAGCGGGGATGGACCGGGGAGCTGTTTTTT	CASSLSKRGWTGELFF
TRBV6-1	NA	TRBD2	TRBJ2-1	TGTGCCAGCAGTGCAAACCCGGGACTAGCGGCCCCTTTGTCCGACAATGAGCAGTTCTTC	CASSANPGLAAPLSDNEQFF
TRBV11-3	NA	NA	TRBJ1-4	TGTGCCAGCAGTTACTATTCAGCTTCCCCTAATGAAAAACTGTTTTTT	CASSYYSASPNEKLFF
TRBV7-9	NA	NA	TRBJ1-5	TGTGCCAGCAGCTTAGGCAATCAGCCCCAGCATTTT	CASSLGNQPQHF
TRBV4-3	NA	NA	TRBJ2-2	TGCGCCAGCAGCTGGGACGGCAGGGACCCCGGGGAGCTGTTTTTT	CASSWDGRDPGELFF
TRBV4-1	NA	TRBD2	TRBJ2-7	TGCGCCAGCAGCCAGGTGACTAGCGGGGACTACGAGCAGTACTTC	CASSQVTSGDYEQYF
TRBV5-4	once	NA	TRBJ2-3	TGTGCCAGCAGCCCAAGCGGCGGGGACACAGATACGCAGTATTTT	CASSPSGGDTDTQYF
TRBV7-9	NA	NA	TRBJ2-3	TGTGCCAGCAGCTCTTGGGCGGATACGCAGTATTTT	CASSSWADTQYF
TRBV19	NA	TRBD2	TRBJ2-3	TGTGCCAGTAGGTTGGCGGGGGGTCGATCTAGCACAGATACGCAGTATTTT	CASRLAGGRSSTDTQYF
TRBV4-3	NA	TRBD2	TRBJ2-1	TGCGCCAGCAGCCAAGACTCGACTAGCGGGGGGGTAAATGAGCAGTTCTTC	CASSQDSTSGGVNEQFF
TRBV12-5	NA	NA	TRBJ2-7	TGTGCTAGTGGTAACGATAGGATCGAGCAGTACTTC	CASGNDRIEQYF
TRBV7-6	few	TRBD2	TRBJ2-1	TGTGCCAGCAGCTTAATCTTTGCGGGAGACAATGAGCAGTTCTTC	CASSLIFAGDNEQFF
TRBV4-2	NA	NA	TRBJ2-7	TGTGCCAGCAGCCAAGATTTAAGGCAGGAGCAGTACTTC	CASSQDLRQEQYF
TRBV11-2	once	TRBD1	TRBJ1-1	TGTGCCAGCAGCTTACGCCGGGACAGGGTTAACACTGAAGCTTTCTTT	CASSLRRDRVNTEAFF
TRBV5-1	NA	NA	TRBJ2-7	TGCGCCAGCAGCCTGGGAGTTAGGTACGAGCAGTACTTC	CASSLGVRYEQYF
TRBV19	few	NA	TRBJ2-7	TGTGCCAGTAGTATGTGGGGGTCCCCCTACGAGCAGTACTTC	CASSMWGSPYEQYF
TRBV5-1	NA	NA	TRBJ2-5	TGCGCCAGCAGCTTGGAGGTACAGCCGGGGGAGACCCAGTACTTC	CASSLEVQPGETQYF
TRBV4-3	NA	NA	TRBJ1-2	TGCGCCAGCAGCCAAGGAGTCCTCCCTGCGGATGGCTACACCTTC	CASSQGVLPADGYTF
TRBV10-3	NA	TRBD2	TRBJ2-3	TGTGCCGTACGGGGGGAGACGGATACGCAGTATTTT	CAVRGETDTQYF
TRBV4-3	NA	NA	TRBJ2-7	TGCGCCAGCAGCCAAGATGTGCGGGGGCACCACGAGCAGTACTTC	CASSQDVRGHHEQYF
TRBV29-1	NA	NA	TRBJ1-2	TGCAGCGTTGAGGGGGCAGGTGGCTACACCTTC	CSVEGAGGYTF
TRBV10-3	few	NA	TRBJ2-7	TGTGCCATCGCCCCTGGGAATGGGGCCTACGAGCAGTACTTC	CAIAPGNGAYEQYF
TRBV6-5	NA	NA	TRBJ2-1	TGTGCCAGCAGTTACGGGTTATACAATGAGCAGTTCTTC	CASSYGLYNEQFF
TRBV15	NA	TRBD1	TRBJ1-2	TGTGCCACCAGCGACCGGGACAGGTATGGCTACACCTTC	CATSDRDRYGYTF
TRBV6-1	NA	TRBD2	TRBJ2-1	TGTGCCAGCAGTTCCACTAGCGGGGGGGCCTATGAGCAGTTCTTC	CASSSTSGGAYEQFF